Below, 13 T cell receptor beta chains from the same sample are listed, as sequenced in a study of PD-1 blockade in classical Hodgkin lymphoma. Time point described: cycle 4 day 1 (C4D1), after 6 weeks of nivolumab. Each of the patients experienced relapse following autologous stem cell transplantation, and their brentuximab vedotin exposure differed. CD8+ T cells were isolated from thawed PBMCs by magnetic negative selection. Sequencing used immunoSEQ multiplex PCR; TCRdb keeps in-frame clones, though not all of them. This table has thousands of clones, 72% appearing once. The material sequenced was CD8+ T cells from blood, taken before the fourth cycle of nivolumab. The receptors were gathered from a human donor with classical Hodgkin lymphoma.

The V call is TRBV5-1, the J call TRBJ2-7, with 13 positions matching TRBD2. V lost 5 bases to trimming and J lost 3 bases; unmatched junction nucleotides: 2. The CDR3 spans 14 residues. Looked up from germline, CDR1 is SGHRS and CDR2 is YFSETQ. CDR3 region: CASSWTSGSYEQYF. In DNA, the CDR3 is TGCGCCAGCAGTTGGACTAGCGGGAGCTACGAGCAGTACTTC.

The gene calls are TRBV9 and TRBJ1-2, with D unclear. The germline V and J ends were trimmed by 2 bases and 8 bases, with 10 bases remaining between them. Germline values: CDR1 SGDLS, CDR2 YYNGEE. This CDR3 has 12 residues. In DNA form, the CDR3 reads TGTGCCAGCAGCGTGGACCGATTCGGCTACACCTTC. Protein product: CASSVDRFGYTF.

This chain joins TRBV5-1 and TRBJ2-3; no clear D. This CDR3 has 13 residues. Germline lookup yields CDR1 SGHRS and CDR2 YFSETQ. V gave up 1 base and J gave up 2 bases, with 5 bases separating them. In nucleotides, the CDR3 is TGCGCCAGCAGCTTGACAGTCACAGATACGCAGTATTTT. This encodes CASSLTVTDTQYF. Together with reference TRBV5-1 and TRBJ2-3, the CDR3 gives the full variable domain: KAGVTQTPRYLIKTRGQQVTLSCSPISGHRSVSWYQQTPGQGLQFLFEYFSETQRNKGNFPGRFSGRQFSNSRSEMNVSTLELGDSALYLCASSLTVTDTQYFGPGTRLTVL.

This chain uses TRBV7-8 with TRBJ1-1, with D tentatively TRBD1 (5 bases). Germline V CDR1 and CDR2: SGHVS, FQNEAQ. The CDR3 loop spans 13 amino acids. V gave up 1 base and J gave up 5 bases, with 8 bases separating them. The CDR3 loop is CASSLGWGTEAFF. The CDR3 nucleotides read TGTGCCAGCAGCTTAGGGTGGGGGACTGAAGCTTTCTTT.

The chain is built from TRBV6-5 and TRBJ2-7, with unresolved D. Per the germline V gene, CDR1 is MNHEY and CDR2 is SVGAGI. V was pared by 11 bases and J by 1 base, with 9 bases between. The CDR3 loop spans 11 amino acids. DNA for the CDR3: TGTGCCTCTGGACCTTCCTACGAGCAGTACTTC. Amino acid sequence: CASGPSYEQYF.

The J gene is TRBJ1-4, the V gene TRBV6-4; D is undetermined. This CDR3 spans 14 amino acids. V lost 0 bases, J lost 10 bases, and 12 bases lay in between. Per germline, CDR1 MRHNA and CDR2 SNTAGT. CDR3 sequence reads: CASSDSIARGKLFF. The CDR3 DNA reads TGTGCCAGCAGTGACTCGATCGCACGCGGAAAACTGTTTTTT.

V usage is TRBV6-4 and J usage is TRBJ2-1; 12 nucleotides line up with TRBD2. V shed 0 bases, J shed 9 bases, and the junction held 9 bases outside the gene matches. The CDR3 runs to 17 residues. The germline gives CDR1 MRHNA, CDR2 SNTAGT. Here the CDR3 DNA reads TGTGCCAGCAGTGACTCGGAACAACAGACTAGCGGGGGTGAGCAGTTCTTC. Amino acids: CASSDSEQQTSGGEQFF.

V gene TRBV19 combines with J gene TRBJ1-5; D gene uncertain. V lost 9 bases to trimming and J lost 0 bases, with 9 bases between them. The V gene's germline CDR1 is LNHDA and CDR2 SQIVND (reference sequence). The CDR3 extends over 13 amino acids. CDR3 region: CASGVNSNQPQHF. The CDR3, as DNA: TGTGCCAGCGGGGTCAATAGCAATCAGCCCCAGCATTTT.

CDR3 region: CASSEWGIYGYTF. The CDR3 bases are TGTGCCAGCAGTGAATGGGGGATCTATGGCTACACCTTC. V usage is TRBV6-1 and J usage is TRBJ1-2; D might be TRBD1 (5 bases). Germline-derived CDR1 and CDR2 are MNHNS and SASEGT. This CDR3 has 13 residues. The ends were cut back, 2 bases at V and 4 bases at J, with 8 bases in the middle.

The chain has TRBV7-6 and TRBJ1-6; the match to TRBD1 covers 8 bases. This CDR3 is built from 17 residues. The V and J ends lost 5 bases and 2 bases, in that order; junction bases with no gene match: 8. CDR1 and CDR2 (germline): SGHVS, FNYEAQ. DNA of the CDR3: TGTGCCAGCAGCCCCCCCGGACAGGGCCCCTATAATTCACCCCTCCACTTT. It encodes CASSPPGQGPYNSPLHF. Full variable domain (missing parts from reference TRBV7-6 and TRBJ1-6): GAGVSQSPRYKVTKRGQDVALRCDPISGHVSLYWYRQALGQGPEFLTYFNYEAQQDKSGLPNDRFSAERPEGSISTLTIQRTEQRDSAMYRCASSPPGQGPYNSPLHFGNGTRLTVT.

The chain links TRBV6-4 to TRBJ1-4; D ambiguous. Germline CDR1 and CDR2: MRHNA and SNTAGT. V was cut by 4 bases and J by 4 bases, with 10 bases left in between. The CDR3 sequence is 14 residues long. CDR3 region: CASSAVVGNEKLFF. For the CDR3, the DNA is TGTGCCAGCAGTGCGGTCGTCGGTAATGAAAAACTGTTTTTT.

The rearrangement links TRBV9 to TRBJ2-6; D remains ambiguous. Trimming took 7 bases from V and 0 from J, leaving 17 bases between them. CDR1 is SGDLS and CDR2 is YYNGEE in the germline V gene. The CDR3 consists of 17 residues. As DNA, the CDR3 is TGTGCCAGCTCGCACCAATACTCCAGCTCTGGGGCCAACGTCCTGACTTTC. It yields the protein CASSHQYSSSGANVLTF.

The chain links TRBV14 to TRBJ2-7; TRBD1 agrees at 10 bases. This CDR3 comprises 15 residues. Germline assignment: CDR1 SGHDN and CDR2 FVKESK. V dropped 2 bases and J dropped 6; count of bases not matched to a gene: 7. CDR3: CASSQLGQGEGEQYF. The CDR3 bases are TGTGCCAGCAGCCAACTCGGACAGGGGGAGGGCGAGCAGTACTTC.